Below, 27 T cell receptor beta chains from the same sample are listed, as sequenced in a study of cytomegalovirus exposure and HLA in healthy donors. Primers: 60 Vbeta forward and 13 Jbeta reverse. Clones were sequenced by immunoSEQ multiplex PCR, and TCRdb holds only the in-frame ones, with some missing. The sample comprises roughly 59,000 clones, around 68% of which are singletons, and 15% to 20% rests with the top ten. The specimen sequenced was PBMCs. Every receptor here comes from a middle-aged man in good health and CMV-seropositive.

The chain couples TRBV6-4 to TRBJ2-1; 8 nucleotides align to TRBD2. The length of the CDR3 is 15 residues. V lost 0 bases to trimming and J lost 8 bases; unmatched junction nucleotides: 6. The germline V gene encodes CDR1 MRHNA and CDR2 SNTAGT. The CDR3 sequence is CASSDSLGGAYEQFF. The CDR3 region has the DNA TGTGCCAGCAGTGACTCTCTCGGGGGGGCCTATGAGCAGTTCTTC.

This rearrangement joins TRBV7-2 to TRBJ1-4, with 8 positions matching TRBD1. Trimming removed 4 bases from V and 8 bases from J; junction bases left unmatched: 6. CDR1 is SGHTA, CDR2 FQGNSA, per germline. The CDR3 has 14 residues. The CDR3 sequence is CASSYTGGGEKLFF. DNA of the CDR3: TGTGCCAGCAGCTATACAGGGGGGGGCGAAAAACTGTTTTTT.

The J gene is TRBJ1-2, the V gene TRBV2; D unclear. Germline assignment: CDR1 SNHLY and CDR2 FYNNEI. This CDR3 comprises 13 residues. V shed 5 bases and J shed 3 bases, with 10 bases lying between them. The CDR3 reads CASSRVVHYGYTF. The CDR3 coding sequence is TGTGCCAGCAGTCGCGTCGTGCACTATGGCTACACCTTC.

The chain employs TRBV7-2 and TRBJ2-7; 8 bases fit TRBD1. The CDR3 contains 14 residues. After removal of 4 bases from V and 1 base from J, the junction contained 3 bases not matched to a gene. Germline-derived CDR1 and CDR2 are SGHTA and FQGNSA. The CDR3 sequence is CASSYGQGSYEQYF. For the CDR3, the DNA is TGTGCCAGCAGCTATGGACAGGGATCCTACGAGCAGTACTTC.

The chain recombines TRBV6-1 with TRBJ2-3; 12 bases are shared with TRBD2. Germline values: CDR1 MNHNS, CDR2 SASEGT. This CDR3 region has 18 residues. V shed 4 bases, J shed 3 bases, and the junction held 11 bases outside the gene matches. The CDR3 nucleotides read TGTGCCAGCAGTGGAAGGCTAGCGGGGGGGCCTGGTACAGATACGCAGTATTTT. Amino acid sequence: CASSGRLAGGPGTDTQYF.

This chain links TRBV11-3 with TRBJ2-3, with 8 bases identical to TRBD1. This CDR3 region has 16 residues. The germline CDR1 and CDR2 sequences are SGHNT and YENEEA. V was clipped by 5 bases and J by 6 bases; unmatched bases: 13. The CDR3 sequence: CASSPRQGAIIDTQYF. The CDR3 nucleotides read TGTGCCAGCAGCCCCCGGCAGGGGGCCATTATCGATACGCAGTATTTT.

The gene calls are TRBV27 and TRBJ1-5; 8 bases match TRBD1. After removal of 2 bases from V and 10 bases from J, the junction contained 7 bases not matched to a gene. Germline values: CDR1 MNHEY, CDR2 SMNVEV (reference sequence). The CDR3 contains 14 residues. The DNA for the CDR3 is TGTGCCAGCAGTTTAGCCAGGGGGCTTCAACCCCAGCATTTT. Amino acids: CASSLARGLQPQHF.

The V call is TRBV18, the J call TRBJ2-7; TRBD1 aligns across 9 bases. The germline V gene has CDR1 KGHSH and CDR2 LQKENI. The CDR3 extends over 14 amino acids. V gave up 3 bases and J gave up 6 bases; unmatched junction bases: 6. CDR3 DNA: TGTGCCAGCTCACCGGGGACAGGGAGAGCCGAGCAGTACTTC. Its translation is CASSPGTGRAEQYF.

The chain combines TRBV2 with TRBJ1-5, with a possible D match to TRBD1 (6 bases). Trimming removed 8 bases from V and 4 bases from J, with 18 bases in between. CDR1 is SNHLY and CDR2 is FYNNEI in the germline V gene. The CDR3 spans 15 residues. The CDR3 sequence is CASSLQGRVNQPQHF. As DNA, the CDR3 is TGTGCCAGCTCCCTGCAGGGGCGGGTTAATCAGCCCCAGCATTTT.

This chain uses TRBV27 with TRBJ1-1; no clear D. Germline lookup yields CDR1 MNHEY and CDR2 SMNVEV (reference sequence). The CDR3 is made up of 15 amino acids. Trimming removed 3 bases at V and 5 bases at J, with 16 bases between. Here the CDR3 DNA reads TGTGCCAGCAGTTTCAAGCCGGGAGGTGGTACTGAAGCTTTCTTT. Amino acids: CASSFKPGGGTEAFF.

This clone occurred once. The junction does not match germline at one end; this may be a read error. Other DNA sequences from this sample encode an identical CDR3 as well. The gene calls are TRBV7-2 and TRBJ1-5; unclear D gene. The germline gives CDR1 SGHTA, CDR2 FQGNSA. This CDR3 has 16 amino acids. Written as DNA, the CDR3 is TGTGCCAGCAGCTTAACCGACTTCAACCCCAATCAGCCTCAGCATTTT. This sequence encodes CASSLTDFNPNQPQHF.

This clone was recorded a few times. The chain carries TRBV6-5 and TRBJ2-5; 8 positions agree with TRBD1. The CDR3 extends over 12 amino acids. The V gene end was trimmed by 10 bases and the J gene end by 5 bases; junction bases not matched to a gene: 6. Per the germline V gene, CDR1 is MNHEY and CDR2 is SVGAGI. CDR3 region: CATGTGGETQYF. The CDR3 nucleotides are TGTGCCACCGGGACAGGCGGGGAGACCCAGTACTTC.

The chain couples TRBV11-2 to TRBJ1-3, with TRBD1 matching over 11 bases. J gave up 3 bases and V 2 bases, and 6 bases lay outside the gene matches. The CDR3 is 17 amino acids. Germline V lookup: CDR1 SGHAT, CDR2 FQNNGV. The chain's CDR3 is CASSLTGDRGVGNTIYF. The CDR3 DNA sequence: TGTGCCAGCAGCTTAACGGGGGACAGGGGGGTTGGAAACACCATATATTTT.

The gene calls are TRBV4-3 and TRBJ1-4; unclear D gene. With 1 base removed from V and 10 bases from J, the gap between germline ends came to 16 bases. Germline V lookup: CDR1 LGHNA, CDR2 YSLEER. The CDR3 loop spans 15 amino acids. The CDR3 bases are TGCGCCAGCAGCCAAGGAGGCAGCGACCAAGGAAAACTGTTTTTT. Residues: CASSQGGSDQGKLFF.

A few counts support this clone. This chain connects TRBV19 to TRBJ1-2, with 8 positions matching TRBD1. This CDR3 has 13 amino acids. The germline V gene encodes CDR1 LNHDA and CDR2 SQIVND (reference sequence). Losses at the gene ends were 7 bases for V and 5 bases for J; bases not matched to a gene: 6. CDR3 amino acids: CASTSTGEYGYTF. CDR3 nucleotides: TGTGCCAGTACATCGACAGGGGAATATGGCTACACCTTC. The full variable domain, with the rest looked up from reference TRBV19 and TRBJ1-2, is DGGITQSPKYLFRKEGQNVTLSCEQNLNHDAMYWYRQDPGQGLRLIYYSQIVNDFQKGDIAEGYSVSREKKESFPLTVTSAQKNPTAFYLCASTSTGEYGYTFGSGTRLTVV.

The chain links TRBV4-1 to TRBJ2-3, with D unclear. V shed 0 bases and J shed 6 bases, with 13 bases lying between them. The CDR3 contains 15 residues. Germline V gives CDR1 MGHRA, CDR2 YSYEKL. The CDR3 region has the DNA TGCGCCAGCAGCCAAGATCCGAGATCCGGGGATACGCAGTATTTT. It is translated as CASSQDPRSGDTQYF.

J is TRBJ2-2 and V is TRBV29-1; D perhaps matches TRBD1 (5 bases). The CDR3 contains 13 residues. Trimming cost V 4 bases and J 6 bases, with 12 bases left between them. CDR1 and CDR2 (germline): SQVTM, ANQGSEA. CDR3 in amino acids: CSVALGDAGELFF. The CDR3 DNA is TGCAGCGTTGCCTTAGGGGATGCCGGGGAGCTGTTTTTT.

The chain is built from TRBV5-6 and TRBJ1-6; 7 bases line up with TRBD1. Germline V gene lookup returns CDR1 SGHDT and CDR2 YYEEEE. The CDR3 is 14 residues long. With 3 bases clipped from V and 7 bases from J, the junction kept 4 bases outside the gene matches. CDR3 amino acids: CASSWTGINSPLHF. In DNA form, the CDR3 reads TGTGCCAGCAGCTGGACAGGAATAAATTCACCCCTCCACTTT.

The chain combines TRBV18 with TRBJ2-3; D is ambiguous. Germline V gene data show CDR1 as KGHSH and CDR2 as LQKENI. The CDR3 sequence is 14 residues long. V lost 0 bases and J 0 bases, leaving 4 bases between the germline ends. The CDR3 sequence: CASSPPESTDTQYF. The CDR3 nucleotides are TGTGCCAGCTCACCACCGGAGAGCACAGATACGCAGTATTTT.

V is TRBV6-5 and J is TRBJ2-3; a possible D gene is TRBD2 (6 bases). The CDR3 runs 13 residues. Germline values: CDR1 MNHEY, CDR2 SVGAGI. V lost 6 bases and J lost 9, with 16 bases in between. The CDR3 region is CASRTTSGGTQYF. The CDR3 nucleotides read TGTGCCAGCAGAACCACCAGCGGAGGGACGCAGTATTTT.

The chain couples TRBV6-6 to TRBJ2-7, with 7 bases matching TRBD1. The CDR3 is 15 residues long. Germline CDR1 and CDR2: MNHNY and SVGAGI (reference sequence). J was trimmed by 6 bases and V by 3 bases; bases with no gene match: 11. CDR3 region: CASSYSGTDLAEQYF. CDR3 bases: TGTGCCAGCAGTTATTCCGGGACAGATTTGGCCGAGCAGTACTTC.

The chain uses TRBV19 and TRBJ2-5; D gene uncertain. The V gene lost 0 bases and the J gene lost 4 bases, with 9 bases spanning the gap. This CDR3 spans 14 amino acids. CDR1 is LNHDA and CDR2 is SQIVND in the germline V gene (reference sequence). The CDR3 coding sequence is TGTGCCAGTAGTATAGATGGCAGATTAGAGACCCAGTACTTC. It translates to CASSIDGRLETQYF. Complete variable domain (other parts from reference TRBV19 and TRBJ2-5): DGGITQSPKYLFRKEGQNVTLSCEQNLNHDAMYWYRQDPGQGLRLIYYSQIVNDFQKGDIAEGYSVSREKKESFPLTVTSAQKNPTAFYLCASSIDGRLETQYFGPGTRLLVL.

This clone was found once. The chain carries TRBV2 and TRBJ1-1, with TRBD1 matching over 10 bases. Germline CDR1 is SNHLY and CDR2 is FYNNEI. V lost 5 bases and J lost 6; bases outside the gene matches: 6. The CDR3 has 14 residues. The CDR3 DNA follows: TGTGCCAGCAGTCGACAGGGGGCCCCGTCTGAAGCTTTCTTT. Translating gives CASSRQGAPSEAFF.

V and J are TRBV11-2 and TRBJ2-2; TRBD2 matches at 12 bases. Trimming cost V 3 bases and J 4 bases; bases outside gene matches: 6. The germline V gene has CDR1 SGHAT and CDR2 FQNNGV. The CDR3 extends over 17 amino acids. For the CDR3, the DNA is TGTGCCAGCAGCTTTACTAGCGGGGGGTGGTCCACCGGGGAGCTGTTTTTT. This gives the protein CASSFTSGGWSTGELFF.

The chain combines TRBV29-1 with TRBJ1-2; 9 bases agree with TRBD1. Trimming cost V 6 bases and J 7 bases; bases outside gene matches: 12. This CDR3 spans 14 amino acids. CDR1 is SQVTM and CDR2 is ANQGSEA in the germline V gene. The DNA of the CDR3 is TGCAGCGTGGGAGGGACAGGGATGGAGTCTGGCTACACCTTC. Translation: CSVGGTGMESGYTF.

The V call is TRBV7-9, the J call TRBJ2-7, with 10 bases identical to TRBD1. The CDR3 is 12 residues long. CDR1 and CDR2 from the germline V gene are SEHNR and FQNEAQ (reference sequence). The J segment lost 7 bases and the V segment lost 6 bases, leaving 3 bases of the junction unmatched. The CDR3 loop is CASRDRGREQYF. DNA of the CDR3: TGTGCCAGCAGGGACAGGGGGAGAGAGCAGTACTTC.

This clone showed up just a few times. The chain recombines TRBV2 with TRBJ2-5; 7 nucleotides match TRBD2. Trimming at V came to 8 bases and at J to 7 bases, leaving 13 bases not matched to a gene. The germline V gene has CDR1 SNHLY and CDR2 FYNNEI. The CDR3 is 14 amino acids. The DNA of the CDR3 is TGTGCCAGCGGGAGACGGGGAGGGGTCGGGACCCAGTACTTC. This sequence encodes CASGRRGGVGTQYF.